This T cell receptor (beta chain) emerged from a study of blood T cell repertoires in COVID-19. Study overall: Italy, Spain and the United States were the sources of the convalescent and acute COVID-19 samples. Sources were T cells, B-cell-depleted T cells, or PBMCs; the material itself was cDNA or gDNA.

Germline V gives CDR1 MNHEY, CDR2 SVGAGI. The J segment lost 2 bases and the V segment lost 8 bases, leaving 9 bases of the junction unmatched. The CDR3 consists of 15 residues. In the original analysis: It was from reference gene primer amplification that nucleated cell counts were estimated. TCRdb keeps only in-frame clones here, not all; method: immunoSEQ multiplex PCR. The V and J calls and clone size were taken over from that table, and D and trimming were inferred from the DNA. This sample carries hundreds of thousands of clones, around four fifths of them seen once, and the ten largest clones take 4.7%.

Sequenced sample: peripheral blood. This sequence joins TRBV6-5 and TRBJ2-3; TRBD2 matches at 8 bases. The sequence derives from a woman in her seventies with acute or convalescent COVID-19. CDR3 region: CASQRGGGFTDTQYF. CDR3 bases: TGTGCCAGCCAAAGGGGCGGGGGGTTCACAGATACGCAGTATTTT.